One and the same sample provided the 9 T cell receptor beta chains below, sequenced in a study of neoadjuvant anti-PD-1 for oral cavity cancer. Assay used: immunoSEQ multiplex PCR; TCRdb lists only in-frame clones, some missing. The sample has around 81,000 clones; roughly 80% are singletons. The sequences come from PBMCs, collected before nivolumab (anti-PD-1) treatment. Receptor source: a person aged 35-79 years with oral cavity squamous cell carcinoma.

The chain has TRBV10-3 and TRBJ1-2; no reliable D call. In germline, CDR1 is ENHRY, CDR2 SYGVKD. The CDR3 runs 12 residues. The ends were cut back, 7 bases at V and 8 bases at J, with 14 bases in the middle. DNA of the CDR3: TGTGCCATCACCACTGGAGGACTCGGCTACACCTTC. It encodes CAITTGGLGYTF.

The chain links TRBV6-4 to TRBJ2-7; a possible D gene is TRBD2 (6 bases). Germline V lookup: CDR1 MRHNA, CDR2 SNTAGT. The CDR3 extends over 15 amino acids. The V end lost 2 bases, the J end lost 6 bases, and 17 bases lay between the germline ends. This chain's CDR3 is CASSDPSGTFGEQYF. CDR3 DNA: TGTGCCAGCAGTGACCCATCGGGGACTTTTGGCGAGCAGTACTTC.

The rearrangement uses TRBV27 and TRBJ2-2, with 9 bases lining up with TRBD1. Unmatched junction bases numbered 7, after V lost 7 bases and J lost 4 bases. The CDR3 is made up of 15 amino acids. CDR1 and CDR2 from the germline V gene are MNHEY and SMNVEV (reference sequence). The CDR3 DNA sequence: TGTGCCAGCATGAGGGTGACAGGGGGCACCGGGGAGCTGTTTTTT. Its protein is CASMRVTGGTGELFF.

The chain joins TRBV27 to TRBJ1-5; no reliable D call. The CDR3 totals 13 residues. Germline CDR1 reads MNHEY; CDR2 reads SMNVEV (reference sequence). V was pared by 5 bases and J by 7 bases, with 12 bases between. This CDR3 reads CASSRDTRQPQHF. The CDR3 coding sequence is TGTGCCAGCAGTAGAGACACTCGCCAGCCCCAGCATTTT.

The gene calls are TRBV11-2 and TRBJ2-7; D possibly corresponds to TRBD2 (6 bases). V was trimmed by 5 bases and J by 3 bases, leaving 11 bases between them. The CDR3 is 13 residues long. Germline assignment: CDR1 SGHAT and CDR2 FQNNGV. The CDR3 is CASSQGTFYEQYF. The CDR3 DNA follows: TGTGCCAGCAGCCAAGGGACTTTCTACGAGCAGTACTTC. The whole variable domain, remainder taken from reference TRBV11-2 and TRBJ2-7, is EAGVAQSPRYKIIEKRQSVAFWCNPISGHATLYWYQQILGQGPKLLIQFQNNGVVDDSQLPKDRFSAERLKGVDSTLKIQPAKLEDSAVYLCASSQGTFYEQYFGPGTRLTVT.

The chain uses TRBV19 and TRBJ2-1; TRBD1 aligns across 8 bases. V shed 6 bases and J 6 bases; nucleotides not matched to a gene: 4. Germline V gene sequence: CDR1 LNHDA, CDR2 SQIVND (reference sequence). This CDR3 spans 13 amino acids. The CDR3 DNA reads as TGTGCCAGTAGCCCGCAGGGGGCCAATGAGCAGTTCTTC. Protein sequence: CASSPQGANEQFF.

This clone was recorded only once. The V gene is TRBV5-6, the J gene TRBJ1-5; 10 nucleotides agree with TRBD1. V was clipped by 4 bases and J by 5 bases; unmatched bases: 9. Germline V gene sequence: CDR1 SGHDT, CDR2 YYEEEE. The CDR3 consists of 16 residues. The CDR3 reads CASSLGQGFFHQPQHF. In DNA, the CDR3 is TGTGCCAGCAGCCTGGGACAGGGGTTTTTCCATCAGCCCCAGCATTTT.

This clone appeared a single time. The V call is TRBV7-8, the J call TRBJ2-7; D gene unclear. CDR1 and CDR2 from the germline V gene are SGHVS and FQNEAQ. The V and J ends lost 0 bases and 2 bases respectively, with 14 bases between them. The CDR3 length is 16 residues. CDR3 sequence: CASSLAPPDGAYEQYF. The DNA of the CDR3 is TGTGCCAGCAGCTTAGCGCCTCCAGACGGAGCCTACGAGCAGTACTTC.

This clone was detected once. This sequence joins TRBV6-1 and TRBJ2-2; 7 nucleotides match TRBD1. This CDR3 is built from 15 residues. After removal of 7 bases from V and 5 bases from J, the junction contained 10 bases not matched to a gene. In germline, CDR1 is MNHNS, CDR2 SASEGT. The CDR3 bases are TGTGCCAGCAAGCAAAGGGACAGACTTACCGGGGAGCTGTTTTTT. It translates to CASKQRDRLTGELFF.